Below are 5 T cell receptor beta chains sequenced from a single sample in a study of blood T cell repertoires in COVID-19. Method: immunoSEQ multiplex PCR; TCRdb's copy keeps in-frame clones and lacks some. The table has fewer than 300,000 clones, approximately 90% seen once. Sample: peripheral blood. The receptor set was obtained from a young woman with COVID-19, enrolled during active disease.

The rearrangement joins TRBV7-9 to TRBJ1-6; D is ambiguous. This CDR3 spans 14 amino acids. CDR1 is SEHNR, CDR2 FQNEAQ, per germline (reference sequence). V was cut by 8 bases and J by 9 bases, with 17 bases left in between. The chain's CDR3 is CASRLGLGGSPLHF. The CDR3 DNA sequence: TGTGCCAGCCGACTCGGACTCGGAGGTTCACCCCTCCACTTT.

The sample holds one count of this clone. The chain recombines TRBV18 with TRBJ1-4, with D uncertain. V was pared by 3 bases and J by 3 bases, with 8 bases between. CDR1 and CDR2 (germline): KGHSH, LQKENI. CDR3 length: 14 amino acids. The CDR3, as DNA: TGTGCCAGCTCACCCGGGGTTTCTAATGAAAAACTGTTTTTT. Encoded protein: CASSPGVSNEKLFF. The full variable domain, completed using reference TRBV18 and TRBJ1-4, is NAGVMQNPRHLVRRRGQEARLRCSPMKGHSHVYWYRQLPEEGLKFMVYLQKENIIDESGMPKERFSAEFPKEGPSILRIQQVVRGDSAAYFCASSPGVSNEKLFFGSGTQLSVL.

V is TRBV2 and J is TRBJ2-1, with 7 bases aligning to TRBD2. CDR1 SNHLY and CDR2 FYNNEI come from the germline V gene. The V gene end was trimmed by 4 bases and the J gene end by 3 bases; junction bases not matched to a gene: 3. The CDR3 is 14 amino acids. The CDR3 nucleotides read TGTGCCAGCAGTGGACTAGCAGACTACAATGAGCAGTTCTTC. Protein: CASSGLADYNEQFF.

The chain combines TRBV9 with TRBJ1-4, with D perhaps matching TRBD1 (6 bases). The germline gives CDR1 SGDLS, CDR2 YYNGEE. CDR3 length equals 15 residues. V lost 4 bases and J lost 3, with 13 bases in between. The CDR3 sequence: CASSTTTGPNEKLFF. The CDR3 coding sequence is TGTGCCAGCAGCACGACGACAGGACCTAATGAAAAACTGTTTTTT.

The rearrangement uses TRBV7-3 and TRBJ2-7; D ambiguous. Looked up from germline, CDR1 is SGHTA and CDR2 is FQGTGA. CDR3 length: 13 residues. Trimming took off 4 bases at V and 2 bases at J, with 9 bases between the two ends. The CDR3 region has the DNA TGTGCCAGCAGCTCTCATCCTACCTACGAGCAGTACTTC. This sequence encodes CASSSHPTYEQYF.